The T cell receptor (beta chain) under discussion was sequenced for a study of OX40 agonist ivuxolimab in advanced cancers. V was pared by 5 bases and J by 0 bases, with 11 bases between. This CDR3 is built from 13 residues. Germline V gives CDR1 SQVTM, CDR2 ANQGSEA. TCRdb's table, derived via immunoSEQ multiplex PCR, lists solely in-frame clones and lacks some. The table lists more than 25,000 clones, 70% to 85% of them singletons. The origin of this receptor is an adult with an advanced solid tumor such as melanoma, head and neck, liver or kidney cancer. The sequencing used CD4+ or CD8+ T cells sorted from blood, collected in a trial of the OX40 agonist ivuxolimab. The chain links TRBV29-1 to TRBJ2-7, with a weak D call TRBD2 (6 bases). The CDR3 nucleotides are TGCAGCGTTAGGGACTCAAGCTCCTACGAGCAGTACTTC. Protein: CSVRDSSSYEQYF.